This TCR beta chain was documented in a study of control samples from healthy donors and cancer patients. Here immunoSEQ multiplex PCR was the method, and the copy in TCRdb shows in-frame clones only, minus some. This table has about 100,000 clones, about 90% appearing once. Between the trimmed V and J ends, which lost 4 bases and 0 bases, there was a span of 3 bases. Looked up from germline, CDR1 is PRHDT and CDR2 is FYEKMQ (reference sequence). CDR3 length: 12 amino acids. This clonotype was obtained from a woman in her fifties or sixties in good health. The sample taken for sequencing was blood. The chain is built from TRBV13 and TRBJ1-1; D not resolved. The CDR3 DNA sequence: TGTGCCAGCAGCTGGGTGAACACTGAAGCTTTCTTT. As protein: CASSWVNTEAFF.